The 27 T cell receptor beta chains below were found in one sample sequenced in a study of post-analysis software for immune sequencing data. These receptors' antigens are unknown. The TCR beta cDNA libraries carried unique molecular identifiers. TCRdb re-called the PCR reads with MiXCR, one entry per CDR3 protein. Of approximately 770,000 distinct CDR3 sequences in the sample, roughly 46% are singletons; the top ten hold over 4.5%. General study findings and limits: The study found TRBV5-6, TRBV5-1 and TRBV20-1 among several TRBV segments more frequent in patients than controls.

Specimen: blood. The receptors shown here come from a girl between 5 and 17 years old with multiple sclerosis.

This chain connects TRBV7-2 to TRBJ2-7; D gene ambiguous. Germline V lookup: CDR1 SGHTA, CDR2 FQGNSA. The CDR3 is 13 amino acids. V lost 4 bases, J lost 5 bases, and 12 bases lay in between. The CDR3 loop is CASSSLTRDEQYF. In DNA form, the CDR3 reads TGTGCCAGCAGCTCCCTGACCAGAGACGAGCAGTACTTC.

CDR3 nucleotides: TGTGCCAGCAGGCCACGTATGCGAGAGGGAGAGTACGAGCAGTACTTC. This translates into CASRPRMREGEYEQYF. V and J are TRBV11-2 and TRBJ2-5; D may be TRBD2 (5 bases). The end of the DNA aligns better with TRBJ2-7, so the J call may be wrong. The CDR3 loop spans 16 amino acids. In germline, CDR1 is SGHAT, CDR2 FQNNGV.

A few counts support this clonotype. The chain employs TRBV29-1 and TRBJ1-2, with 10 bases lining up with TRBD1. Germline CDR1 and CDR2: SQVTM and ANQGSEA. The CDR3 is 17 residues long. The V gene end was trimmed by 1 base and the J gene end by 2 bases; junction bases not matched to a gene: 10. The CDR3 nucleotides read TGCAGCGTTGAAGCGCCCGGCCTGACAGGGGGCAACTATGGCTACACCTTC. This translates into CSVEAPGLTGGNYGYTF.

This clonotype was found a few times. This chain joins TRBV4-3 and TRBJ2-4, with unresolved D. The J call may be incorrect, as the DNA end agrees better with TRBJ2-7. The CDR3 is made up of 13 amino acids. Germline V gene sequence: CDR1 LGHNA, CDR2 YSLEER. The CDR3 bases are TGCGCCAGCAGCCAAGAAATCCTCTACGAGCAGTACTTC. Translating it yields CASSQEILYEQYF.

The J gene is TRBJ1-1, the V gene TRBV9; D is uncertain. The CDR3 spans 17 residues. CDR1 is SGDLS, CDR2 YYNGEE, per germline. The germline V and J ends were trimmed by 0 bases and 3 bases, with 18 bases remaining between them. The CDR3 sequence is CASSVVDPSAGDTEAFF. As DNA, the CDR3 is TGTGCCAGCAGCGTAGTCGACCCCTCGGCGGGAGACACTGAAGCTTTCTTT. Looking up the rest from reference TRBV9 and TRBJ1-1 gives the full variable domain: DSGVTQTPKHLITATGQRVTLRCSPRSGDLSVYWYQQSLDQGLQFLIQYYNGEERAKGNILERFSAQQFPDLHSELNLSSLELGDSALYFCASSVVDPSAGDTEAFFGQGTRLTVV.

V and J are TRBV7-6 and TRBJ2-2, with D possibly TRBD2 on 6 matching bases. V dropped 1 base and J dropped 0 bases, with 15 bases sitting between them. There are 18 residues in the CDR3. Germline loops: CDR1 SGHVS, CDR2 FNYEAQ. The CDR3: CASSLVEVRTTNTGELFF. Here the CDR3 DNA reads TGTGCCAGCAGCTTAGTGGAAGTGCGGACTACGAACACCGGGGAGCTGTTTTTT.

This clonotype was counted a few times. V gene TRBV6-6 combines with J gene TRBJ1-5, with 9 bases matching TRBD1. CDR1 and CDR2 (germline): MNHNY, SVGAGI (reference sequence). This CDR3 contains 14 residues. Trimming took 6 bases from V and 7 from J; bases not matched to a gene: 7. Here the CDR3 reads CASSPTGGRQPQHF. Here the CDR3 DNA reads TGTGCCAGCAGCCCTACAGGGGGCCGACAGCCCCAGCATTTT.

This chain joins TRBV7-2 and TRBJ2-6; tentatively, D is TRBD1 (7 bases). This CDR3 has 17 amino acids. The V end was cut by 4 bases, the J end by 0 bases, with 13 bases between. Germline V gene sequence: CDR1 SGHTA, CDR2 FQGNSA. The CDR3 DNA is TGTGCCAGCAGCTCCAGGGGGGTTATCTCTGGGGCCAACGTCCTGACTTTC. This translates into CASSSRGVISGANVLTF. The variable domain in full, completed from reference TRBV7-2 and TRBJ2-6, reads GAGVSQSPSNKVTEKGKDVELRCDPISGHTALYWYRQSLGQGLEFLIYFQGNSAPDKSGLPSDRFSAERTGGSVSTLTIQRTQQEDSAVYLCASSSRGVISGANVLTFGAGSRLTVL.

The CDR3 sequence is CASSYSRREKNEQYF. CDR3 bases: TGTGCCAGCAGTTACTCCAGGCGGGAGAAAAACGAGCAGTACTTC. The rearrangement links TRBV6-6 to TRBJ2-7; 7 positions agree with TRBD2. With V trimmed by 0 bases and J by 5 bases, 7 bases remained unmatched. The V gene's germline CDR1 is MNHNY and CDR2 SVGAGI (reference sequence). The CDR3 spans 15 residues.

The gene calls are TRBV11-2 and TRBJ2-7, with D unresolved. Germline V CDR1 and CDR2: SGHAT, FQNNGV. V gave up 5 bases and J gave up 3 bases, with 5 bases separating them. CDR3 length: 11 residues. This chain's CDR3 is CASSVVYEQYF. The CDR3 nucleotides read TGTGCCAGCAGCGTAGTCTACGAGCAGTACTTC.

The CDR3 here is CATSVSGRETQYF. The CDR3 DNA sequence: TGTGCCACCAGTGTATCCGGTCGAGAGACCCAGTACTTC. The chain joins TRBV24-1 to TRBJ2-5; D unclear. CDR3 length equals 13 residues. CDR1 KGHDR and CDR2 SFDVKD come from the germline V gene. Trimming took 5 bases from V and 4 from J, leaving 10 bases between them.

In its sample, this clonotype was seen a few times. This chain links TRBV20-1 with TRBJ2-7; 8 bases map to TRBD2. The CDR3 is 15 residues long. Germline trimming cut 0 bases from V and 4 bases from J; bases unmatched to any gene: 8. Germline assignment: CDR1 DFQATT and CDR2 SNEGSKA (reference sequence). DNA of the CDR3: TGCAGTGCTAGAGATGTAGGACTAGCTCGGTACGAGCAGTACTTC. Translating gives CSARDVGLARYEQYF.

This chain links TRBV27 with TRBJ2-4; D may be TRBD1 or TRBD2 (5 bases each). The DNA end is more similar to TRBJ2-7, so the J call may be wrong. The CDR3 spans 14 residues. Germline CDR1 and CDR2: MNHEY and SMNVEV (reference sequence). In DNA form, the CDR3 reads TGTGCCAGCAGTTTATCGTTTGAGGGGAACGAGCAGTACTTC. Residues: CASSLSFEGNEQYF.

This chain links TRBV20-1 with TRBJ2-7; TRBD1 matches at 8 bases. The CDR3 runs 15 residues. Germline lookup yields CDR1 DFQATT and CDR2 SNEGSKA (reference sequence). Trimming took 0 bases from V and 3 from J; bases not matched to a gene: 7. The CDR3 is CSARDNRGVDYEQYF. CDR3 nucleotide sequence: TGCAGTGCTAGAGATAACAGGGGGGTAGACTACGAGCAGTACTTC.

The sample holds a few counts of this clonotype. The chain couples TRBV7-9 to TRBJ2-5; D might be TRBD2 (6 bases). Germline V CDR1 and CDR2: SEHNR, FQNEAQ (reference sequence). The CDR3 is 18 amino acids. V was shortened by 4 bases and J by 5 bases, with 26 bases between the two germline ends. The CDR3 reads CASSSIGTGVHRRETQYF. CDR3 coding DNA: TGTGCCAGCAGCTCCATCGGGACGGGAGTCCACCGTCGGGAGACCCAGTACTTC.

This clonotype was detected only a few times. V and J are TRBV12-3 or TRBV12-4 and TRBJ1-4, with a weak D call TRBD1 (6 bases). Trimming shortened V by 3 bases and J by 1 base, and 12 bases separated the two germline ends. This CDR3 has 16 residues. The DNA of the CDR3 is TGTGCCAGCAGTTTCAGGGGTGGGGGAACTAATGAAAAACTGTTTTTT. It translates to CASSFRGGGTNEKLFF.

DNA of the CDR3: TGCAGTGCTTCGGGAGACGGTCTAGCGGCCCTCTCTAACACAGATACGCAGTATTTT. This translates into CSASGDGLAALSNTDTQYF. V gene TRBV20-1 combines with J gene TRBJ2-3; 7 bases are shared with TRBD2. V was pared by 5 bases and J by 2 bases, with 22 bases of the junction left unmatched. Germline CDR1 DFQATT, CDR2 SNEGSKA (reference sequence). The length of the CDR3 is 19 residues.

In its sample, this clonotype was seen a few times. The CDR3 sequence: CASSVWIATSYNEQFF. CDR3 DNA: TGTGCCAGCAGCGTATGGATAGCTACCTCCTACAATGAGCAGTTCTTC. The rearrangement joins TRBV7-2 to TRBJ2-1; D remains ambiguous. The germline V and J ends were trimmed by 5 bases and 0 bases, with 14 bases remaining between them. Germline V gene data show CDR1 as SGHTA and CDR2 as FQGNSA. The CDR3 extends over 16 amino acids. Full variable domain (remainder filled in from reference TRBV7-2 and TRBJ2-1): GAGVSQSPSNKVTEKGKDVELRCDPISGHTALYWYRQSLGQGLEFLIYFQGNSAPDKSGLPSDRFSAERTGGSVSTLTIQRTQQEDSAVYLCASSVWIATSYNEQFFGPGTRLTVL.

The chain has TRBV6-6 and TRBJ1-2; 7 bases align to TRBD1. Germline V gives CDR1 MNHNY, CDR2 SVGAGI (reference sequence). The CDR3 covers 15 residues. The V gene end was trimmed by 0 bases and the J gene end by 7 bases; junction bases not matched to a gene: 8. CDR3 sequence: CASSYSRQGGGGYTF. The CDR3 nucleotides are TGTGCCAGCAGTTACTCAAGGCAGGGGGGGGGTGGCTACACCTTC.

In its sample, this clonotype was seen a few times. This sequence joins TRBV29-1 and TRBJ1-2; TRBD1 is a possible D gene (6 bases). The CDR3 spans 13 residues. V lost 7 bases and J lost 6, with 18 bases in between. The germline V gene encodes CDR1 SQVTM and CDR2 ANQGSEA. CDR3 residues: CSAAQGYSDGYTF. CDR3 DNA sequence: TGCAGCGCGGCGCAGGGGTATAGTGATGGCTACACCTTC.

V usage is TRBV12-3 or TRBV12-4 and J usage is TRBJ2-7; TRBD1 agrees at 7 bases. The CDR3 has 15 amino acids. With 3 bases clipped from V and 3 bases from J, the junction kept 8 bases outside the gene matches. CDR3 region: CASSFIGTDYYEQYF. The CDR3 bases are TGTGCCAGCAGTTTCATAGGGACAGATTACTACGAGCAGTACTTC.

V is TRBV27 and J is TRBJ1-1; unclear D gene. CDR3 length equals 15 residues. The V end lost 5 bases, the J end lost 0 bases, and 13 bases lay between the germline ends. Germline lookup yields CDR1 MNHEY and CDR2 SMNVEV (reference sequence). The DNA of the CDR3 is TGTGCCAGCAGTCCCCGACTTCTGATGAACACTGAAGCTTTCTTT. This codes for CASSPRLLMNTEAFF.

This clonotype was counted only a few times. The gene calls are TRBV29-1 and TRBJ2-6, with TRBD2 as a possible D gene (5 bases). The CDR3 has 13 residues. The V end was cut by 7 bases, the J end by 8 bases, with 15 bases between. CDR1 is SQVTM and CDR2 is ANQGSEA in the germline V gene. CDR3 nucleotides: TGCAGCGCCTTGGGAGTAGGGACCAACGTCCTGACTTTC. This encodes CSALGVGTNVLTF.

This clonotype was counted many times. The V and J genes are TRBV7-3 and TRBJ2-1; 11 nucleotides agree with TRBD2. The junction had 6 bases not matched to a gene; V was cut back by 2 bases and J by 0 bases. The CDR3 has 18 residues. The germline V gene encodes CDR1 SGHTA and CDR2 FQGTGA. The CDR3 region has the DNA TGTGCCAGCAGCTTACTAGCGGGAGGCTCCAGCTCCTACAATGAGCAGTTCTTC. Its translation is CASSLLAGGSSSYNEQFF. Filled out from reference TRBV7-3 and TRBJ2-1, the complete variable domain reads GAGVSQTPSNKVTEKGKYVELRCDPISGHTALYWYRQSLGQGPEFLIYFQGTGAADDSGLPNDRFFAVRPEGSVSTLKIQRTERGDSAVYLCASSLLAGGSSSYNEQFFGPGTRLTVL.

The V call is TRBV6-6, the J call TRBJ2-5, with TRBD2 matching 9 bases. Germline values: CDR1 MNHNY, CDR2 SVGAGI (reference sequence). With V trimmed by 2 bases and J by 5 bases, 12 bases remained unmatched. This CDR3 has 17 residues. CDR3 sequence: CASSYPVTSGEGETQYF. The CDR3 DNA is TGTGCCAGCAGTTACCCCGTGACTAGCGGAGAGGGGGAGACCCAGTACTTC.

The V gene is TRBV28, the J gene TRBJ2-1; TRBD2 matches 14 bases. Germline values: CDR1 MDHEN, CDR2 SYDVKM. There are 15 residues in the CDR3. Unmatched junction bases numbered 5, after V lost 5 bases and J lost 8 bases. CDR3 sequence: CASSGGLAGDYEQFF. CDR3 sequence (DNA): TGTGCCAGCAGTGGGGGACTAGCGGGAGACTATGAGCAGTTCTTC.

The chain joins TRBV20-1 to TRBJ1-2; TRBD1 agrees at 10 bases. CDR3 length equals 14 residues. Germline V gene sequence: CDR1 DFQATT, CDR2 SNEGSKA (reference sequence). V trimming: 5 bases; J trimming: 7 bases; junction bases outside the gene matches: 10. Here the CDR3 DNA reads TGCAGTGCTGCCCCGGACAGGGGGACGACTGGCTACACCTTC. It yields the protein CSAAPDRGTTGYTF.